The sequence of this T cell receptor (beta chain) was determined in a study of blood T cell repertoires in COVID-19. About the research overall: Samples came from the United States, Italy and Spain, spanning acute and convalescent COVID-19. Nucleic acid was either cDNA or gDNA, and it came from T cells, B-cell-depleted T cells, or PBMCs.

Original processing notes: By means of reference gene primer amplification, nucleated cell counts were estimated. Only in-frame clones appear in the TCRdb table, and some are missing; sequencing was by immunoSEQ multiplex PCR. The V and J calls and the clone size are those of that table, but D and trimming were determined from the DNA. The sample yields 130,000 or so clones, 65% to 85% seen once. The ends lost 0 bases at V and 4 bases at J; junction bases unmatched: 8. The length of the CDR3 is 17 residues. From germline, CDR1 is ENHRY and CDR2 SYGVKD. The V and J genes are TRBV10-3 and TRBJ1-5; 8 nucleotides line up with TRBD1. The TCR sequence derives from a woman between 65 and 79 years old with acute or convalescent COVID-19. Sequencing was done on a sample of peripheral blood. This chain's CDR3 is CAISESIGQGGNQPQHF. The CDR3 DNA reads TGTGCCATCAGTGAGTCGATTGGACAGGGCGGTAATCAGCCCCAGCATTTT.